These 29 T cell receptor beta chains share one sample of origin, sequenced in a study of cytomegalovirus exposure and HLA in healthy donors. Both 60 Vbeta primers and 13 Jbeta primers went into the PCR. Some clones are missing from TCRdb's copy, which holds only in-frame ones; the method was immunoSEQ multiplex PCR. The data contain 100,000 to 150,000 clones, 81% of them singletons. The material sequenced was PBMCs. The origin of the receptors is a man in his late teens or twenties in good health and CMV-seronegative.

The chain combines TRBV19 with TRBJ1-1; unclear D gene. V lost 7 bases to trimming and J lost 1 base, with 13 bases between them. Germline assignment: CDR1 LNHDA and CDR2 SQIVND (reference sequence). This CDR3 comprises 14 residues. This chain's CDR3 is CASKEGHPNTEAFF. In DNA form, the CDR3 reads TGTGCCAGTAAGGAGGGTCACCCGAACACTGAAGCTTTCTTT.

This sequence joins TRBV25-1 and TRBJ2-7, with 7 bases lining up with TRBD2. V lost 3 bases and J lost 5; bases outside the gene matches: 13. The germline gives CDR1 MGHDK, CDR2 SYGVNS. This CDR3 has 16 amino acids. CDR3 region: CASSEGRMGGIDEQYF. The CDR3 DNA is TGTGCCAGCAGTGAGGGCAGGATGGGGGGGATAGACGAGCAGTACTTC.

The V call is TRBV5-4, the J call TRBJ2-3; no firm D call. Trimming pared 0 bases from V and 0 bases from J, leaving 5 bases between. The CDR3 totals 14 residues. Germline CDR1 and CDR2: SGHNT and YYREEE (reference sequence). The CDR3 coding sequence is TGTGCCAGCAGCTTGGCTACTAGCACAGATACGCAGTATTTT. Its protein product is CASSLATSTDTQYF. The full variable domain, completed using reference TRBV5-4 and TRBJ2-3, is ETGVTQSPTHLIKTRGQQVTLRCSSQSGHNTVSWYQQALGQGPQFIFQYYREEENGRGNFPPRFSGLQFPNYSSELNVNALELDDSALYLCASSLATSTDTQYFGPGTRLTVL.

In its sample, this clone was seen a few times. This chain uses TRBV11-2 with TRBJ1-4, with a weak D call TRBD1 (6 bases). This CDR3 has 16 amino acids. V was clipped by 3 bases and J by 3 bases, with 14 bases between them. Germline loops: CDR1 SGHAT, CDR2 FQNNGV. Here the CDR3 reads CASSFRWGGSNEKLFF. In DNA, the CDR3 is TGTGCCAGCAGCTTCCGTTGGGGGGGCTCTAATGAAAAACTGTTTTTT.

This clone came up a few times. The rearrangement links TRBV27 to TRBJ2-7; 9 positions match TRBD1. The germline V gene has CDR1 MNHEY and CDR2 SMNVEV (reference sequence). There are 14 residues in the CDR3. V dropped 7 bases and J dropped 4; count of bases not matched to a gene: 8. In DNA, the CDR3 is TGTGCCAGCATCTTCCGGGACAGGGCTTACGAGCAGTACTTC. As protein: CASIFRDRAYEQYF.

This clone was counted only a few times. The chain combines TRBV6-5 with TRBJ1-2; the D gene is possibly TRBD1 (5 bases). With 4 bases removed from V and 7 bases from J, the gap between germline ends came to 10 bases. Germline values: CDR1 MNHEY, CDR2 SVGAGI. This CDR3 is 12 amino acids long. The DNA for the CDR3 is TGTGCCAGCAGTTCCCCGGGGGGTGGCTACACCTTC. Translation: CASSSPGGGYTF.

The CDR3 bases are TGCGCCAGCAGCTTGGCTTCGGGGGGAAGGGAGACCCAGTACTTC. It yields the protein CASSLASGGRETQYF. The chain recombines TRBV5-1 with TRBJ2-5; TRBD2 matches at 7 bases. This CDR3 spans 15 amino acids. With V trimmed by 0 bases and J by 5 bases, 7 bases remained unmatched. Germline CDR1 and CDR2: SGHRS and YFSETQ.

The V call is TRBV29-1, the J call TRBJ1-1; the D gene is possibly TRBD1 (5 bases). The CDR3 has 13 amino acids. The V end lost 7 bases, the J end lost 4 bases, and 16 bases lay between the germline ends. Germline CDR1 is SQVTM and CDR2 is ANQGSEA. CDR3 bases: TGCAGCGCCTTGAAGGCGGGGGGCACTGAAGCTTTCTTT. As protein: CSALKAGGTEAFF.

This chain's CDR3 is CASSHRSGYGYTF. CDR3 nucleotides: TGCGCCAGCAGTCATCGGAGTGGCTATGGCTACACCTTC. The V call is TRBV23-1, the J call TRBJ1-2; D is unclear. TRBV23-1 belongs to the ORF category, with a function that is uncertain. The CDR3 covers 13 residues. Trimming left V 3 bases short and J 4 bases short, with 9 bases between.

The chain joins TRBV29-1 to TRBJ2-5; 8 bases match TRBD2. Germline V gives CDR1 SQVTM, CDR2 ANQGSEA. V gave up 2 bases and J gave up 1 base; unmatched junction bases: 3. CDR3 length: 14 residues. CDR3 loop: CSVERAGVQETQYF. The CDR3 nucleotides are TGCAGCGTTGAAAGAGCGGGGGTCCAAGAGACCCAGTACTTC.

This clone was seen just once. The gene calls are TRBV6-1 and TRBJ2-1; D is unclear. CDR1 MNHNS and CDR2 SASEGT come from the germline V gene. V gave up 1 base and J gave up 5 bases, with 6 bases separating them. There are 13 residues in the CDR3. CDR3 loop: CASSEEPHNEQFF. The CDR3 DNA follows: TGTGCCAGCAGTGAAGAGCCGCACAATGAGCAGTTCTTC.

V gene TRBV4-3 combines with J gene TRBJ1-6; D may be TRBD1 (6 bases). Germline lookup yields CDR1 LGHNA and CDR2 YSLEER. CDR3 length: 17 amino acids. The germline V and J ends were trimmed by 0 bases and 2 bases, with 11 bases remaining between them. CDR3 nucleotide sequence: TGCGCCAGCAGCCAAGATTGGACAGCTACCTATAATTCACCCCTCCACTTT. Its translation: CASSQDWTATYNSPLHF.

V is TRBV6-6 and J is TRBJ2-1; 11 bases map to TRBD2. Germline-derived CDR1 and CDR2 are MNHNY and SVGAGI (reference sequence). The junction had 10 bases not matched to a gene; V was cut back by 5 bases and J by 7 bases. The CDR3 has 16 amino acids. CDR3 in amino acids: CASSDFSGGARNEQFF. The CDR3 bases are TGTGCCAGCAGTGACTTTAGCGGGGGGGCTAGGAATGAGCAGTTCTTC.

The gene calls are TRBV5-6 and TRBJ1-1; perhaps TRBD1 as D (6 bases). The CDR3 extends over 13 amino acids. Trimming pared 3 bases from V and 7 bases from J, leaving 13 bases between. Germline loops: CDR1 SGHDT, CDR2 YYEEEE. CDR3 protein: CASSYDRTVEAFF. The DNA of the CDR3 is TGTGCCAGCAGCTATGACCGGACAGTTGAAGCTTTCTTT.

V usage is TRBV27 and J usage is TRBJ1-2; 8 bases line up with TRBD1. Germline trimming cut 5 bases from V and 8 bases from J; bases unmatched to any gene: 13. The CDR3 sequence is 15 residues long. Germline lookup yields CDR1 MNHEY and CDR2 SMNVEV (reference sequence). The CDR3 bases are TGTGCCAGCAGTCCACGGTCGGGACAGGCTTTCGGCTACACCTTC. It translates to CASSPRSGQAFGYTF.

The chain recombines TRBV11-2 with TRBJ1-1; D gene uncertain. V dropped 0 bases and J dropped 3 bases, with 11 bases sitting between them. The length of the CDR3 is 15 residues. Germline V lookup: CDR1 SGHAT, CDR2 FQNNGV. The CDR3 DNA is TGTGCCAGCAGCTTAGATGATAACAGCTACACTGAAGCTTTCTTT. Translation gives CASSLDDNSYTEAFF.

The chain joins TRBV5-1 to TRBJ2-7, with 11 bases aligning to TRBD1. Germline V gene data show CDR1 as SGHRS and CDR2 as YFSETQ. V lost 4 bases to trimming and J lost 6 bases; unmatched junction nucleotides: 6. There are 14 residues in the CDR3. The CDR3 bases are TGCGCCAGCAGCATAGGACAGGGGGCGGGCGAGCAGTACTTC. Translation gives CASSIGQGAGEQYF.

In DNA form, the CDR3 reads TGTGCCAGCGAGCGGGGAGGTACCGGGGAGCTGTTTTTT. It yields the protein CASERGGTGELFF. V usage is TRBV7-9 and J usage is TRBJ2-2; TRBD2 matches at 7 bases. Germline CDR1 is SEHNR and CDR2 is FQNEAQ (reference sequence). The V gene end was trimmed by 8 bases and the J gene end by 5 bases; junction bases not matched to a gene: 5. The CDR3 is 13 residues long.

This clone has more than one count but fewer than ten. The V gene is TRBV9, the J gene TRBJ1-2; D remains ambiguous. V lost 4 bases, J lost 1 base, and 14 bases lay in between. Germline V gene sequence: CDR1 SGDLS, CDR2 YYNGEE. This CDR3 has 15 residues. The CDR3 is CASSPREGYNYGYTF. The CDR3 DNA sequence: TGTGCCAGCAGCCCTAGGGAGGGCTATAACTATGGCTACACCTTC.

The rearrangement links TRBV5-4 to TRBJ2-3; TRBD2 matches 7 bases. Germline CDR1 is SGHNT and CDR2 is YYREEE (reference sequence). V shed 5 bases and J 5 bases; nucleotides not matched to a gene: 5. The CDR3 extends over 13 amino acids. CDR3: CASRRRGGDTQYF. CDR3 coding DNA: TGTGCCAGCAGACGGCGCGGGGGAGATACGCAGTATTTT.

The chain couples TRBV2 to TRBJ1-2; 9 bases fit TRBD1. The V and J ends lost 3 bases and 5 bases, in that order; junction bases with no gene match: 7. CDR3 length equals 15 residues. Germline-derived CDR1 and CDR2 are SNHLY and FYNNEI. Here the CDR3 reads CASSEGTGIEYGYTF. The CDR3 DNA reads as TGTGCCAGCAGTGAGGGGACAGGGATAGAATATGGCTACACCTTC.

This chain links TRBV5-1 with TRBJ2-2; D is ambiguous. CDR1 and CDR2 (germline): SGHRS, YFSETQ. Deletions cut 4 bases from V and 6 bases from J, with 13 bases between. This CDR3 comprises 14 residues. The CDR3 spells CASSREDQPGELFF. As DNA, the CDR3 is TGCGCCAGCAGCCGAGAGGATCAACCCGGGGAGCTGTTTTTT.

The rearrangement joins TRBV11-1 to TRBJ1-1; 8 bases map to TRBD1. With V trimmed by 6 bases and J by 4 bases, 10 bases remained unmatched. The CDR3 contains 15 residues. The germline gives CDR1 SGHAT, CDR2 FQDESV (reference sequence). The CDR3: CASRPRGQGRTEAFF. In nucleotides, the CDR3 is TGTGCCAGCAGACCCCGCGGACAGGGACGCACTGAAGCTTTCTTT.

This clone was observed a handful of times. V is TRBV6-5 and J is TRBJ1-1, with D possibly being TRBD1 (6 bases). The germline V and J ends were trimmed by 7 bases and 10 bases, with 16 bases remaining between them. Germline values: CDR1 MNHEY, CDR2 SVGAGI. CDR3 length: 12 residues. CDR3 sequence: CASTRAGGVAFF. In DNA, the CDR3 is TGTGCCAGCACCCGAGCGGGGGGCGTAGCTTTCTTT.

The chain combines TRBV9 with TRBJ2-7; maybe TRBD2 (6 bases). This CDR3 comprises 14 residues. CDR1 and CDR2 (germline): SGDLS, YYNGEE. Trimming shortened V by 4 bases and J by 0 bases, and 11 bases separated the two germline ends. The CDR3 reads CASSFRDSSYEQYF. The CDR3 DNA follows: TGTGCCAGCAGCTTCCGGGACTCCTCCTACGAGCAGTACTTC.

The chain uses TRBV10-3 and TRBJ2-7; 9 nucleotides match TRBD1. The CDR3 extends over 11 amino acids. The ends lost 10 bases at V and 5 bases at J; junction bases unmatched: 3. The germline gives CDR1 ENHRY, CDR2 SYGVKD. The CDR3 spells CATGTGNEQYF. Here the CDR3 DNA reads TGTGCCACCGGGACAGGGAACGAGCAGTACTTC.

The genes are TRBV7-2 and TRBJ2-7, with TRBD1 matching 8 bases. This CDR3 is 15 amino acids long. The V gene's germline CDR1 is SGHTA and CDR2 FQGNSA. V gave up 4 bases and J gave up 2 bases; unmatched junction bases: 7. CDR3 protein: CASSSAGGKAYEQYF. The CDR3 DNA reads TGTGCCAGCAGCTCCGCAGGGGGCAAAGCCTACGAGCAGTACTTC. The full variable domain, rest sourced from reference TRBV7-2 and TRBJ2-7, is GAGVSQSPSNKVTEKGKDVELRCDPISGHTALYWYRQSLGQGLEFLIYFQGNSAPDKSGLPSDRFSAERTGGSVSTLTIQRTQQEDSAVYLCASSSAGGKAYEQYFGPGTRLTVT.

V gene TRBV4-3 combines with J gene TRBJ1-2; D unclear. Trimming pared 0 bases from V and 2 bases from J, leaving 13 bases between. Germline assignment: CDR1 LGHNA and CDR2 YSLEER. The CDR3 length is 16 residues. CDR3 sequence reads: CASSQDVAGTNYGYTF. The CDR3, as DNA: TGCGCCAGCAGCCAAGATGTGGCGGGCACAAACTATGGCTACACCTTC.

The CDR3 loop is CASSDFSGGGELFF. CDR3 coding DNA: TGTGCCAGCAGTGATTTCTCAGGTGGCGGGGAGCTGTTTTTT. V usage is TRBV6-4 and J usage is TRBJ2-2; D unresolved. Germline-derived CDR1 and CDR2 are MRHNA and SNTAGT. V shed 3 bases and J shed 7 bases, with 12 bases lying between them. CDR3 size: 14 residues.